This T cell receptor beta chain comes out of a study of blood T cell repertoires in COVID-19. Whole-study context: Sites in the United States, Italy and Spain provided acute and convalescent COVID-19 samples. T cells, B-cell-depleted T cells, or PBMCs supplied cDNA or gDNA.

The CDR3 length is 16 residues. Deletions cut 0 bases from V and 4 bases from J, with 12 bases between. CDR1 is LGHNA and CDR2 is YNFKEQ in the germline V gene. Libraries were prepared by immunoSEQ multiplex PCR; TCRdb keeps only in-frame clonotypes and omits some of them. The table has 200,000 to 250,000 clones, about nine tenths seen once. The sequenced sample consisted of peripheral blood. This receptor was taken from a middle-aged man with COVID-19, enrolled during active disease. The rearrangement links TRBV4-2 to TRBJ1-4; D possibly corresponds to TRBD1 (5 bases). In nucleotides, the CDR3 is TGTGCCAGCAGCCAAGACGGCGGGGGGGTTAATGAAAAACTGTTTTTT. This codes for CASSQDGGGVNEKLFF.